One sample yielded the 11 T cell receptor beta chains listed below, sequenced in a study of OX40 agonist ivuxolimab in advanced cancers. TCRdb's table, derived via immunoSEQ multiplex PCR, lists solely in-frame clones and lacks some. The table has some 110,000 clones, about 93% seen once. This sample comprised CD4+ or CD8+ T cells sorted from blood, obtained in a trial of the OX40 agonist ivuxolimab. These receptors came from an adult with an advanced solid tumor such as melanoma, head and neck, liver or kidney cancer.

This chain joins TRBV10-3 and TRBJ1-3, with TRBD1 matching 9 bases. This CDR3 has 13 amino acids. J lost 3 bases, V lost 10 bases, and 4 bases had no gene match. The V gene's germline CDR1 is ENHRY and CDR2 SYGVKD. The CDR3 sequence is CASGQGIGNTIYF. The CDR3 DNA reads TGTGCCAGCGGACAGGGGATTGGAAACACCATATATTTT.

V is TRBV19 and J is TRBJ2-1; 10 nucleotides match TRBD2. Germline trimming cut 4 bases from V and 7 bases from J; bases unmatched to any gene: 4. The CDR3 length is 14 residues. Germline V lookup: CDR1 LNHDA, CDR2 SQIVND (reference sequence). The CDR3 sequence is CASSTQLAGNEQFF. CDR3 sequence (DNA): TGTGCCAGTAGTACCCAACTAGCGGGAAATGAGCAGTTCTTC. The variable domain in full, with the rest retrieved from reference TRBV19 and TRBJ2-1, is DGGITQSPKYLFRKEGQNVTLSCEQNLNHDAMYWYRQDPGQGLRLIYYSQIVNDFQKGDIAEGYSVSREKKESFPLTVTSAQKNPTAFYLCASSTQLAGNEQFFGPGTRLTVL.

A word on this clone: One junction end disagrees with the germline gene, perhaps due to a read error. The CDR3 DNA reads as TGCGCCAGCAGCTTGGTATCGGGGGGGCCAGATGCGCAGTATTTT. It specifies CASSLVSGGPDAQYF. The chain is built from TRBV5-1 and TRBJ2-3; 8 nucleotides match TRBD2. The germline CDR1 and CDR2 sequences are SGHRS and YFSETQ. This CDR3 is 15 amino acids long.

The chain couples TRBV14 to TRBJ2-3; 7 bases fit TRBD2. The ends lost 4 bases at V and 4 bases at J; junction bases unmatched: 8. The CDR3 consists of 15 residues. Germline V gives CDR1 SGHDN, CDR2 FVKESK. CDR3 in DNA: TGTGCCAGCAGCCCGATGGGAGGGGCTTCAGATACGCAGTATTTT. Amino acids: CASSPMGGASDTQYF.

The gene calls are TRBV23-1 and TRBJ1-1, with 9 bases lining up with TRBD1. TRBV23-1 is identified as an open reading frame with a role that is uncertain. The CDR3 covers 18 residues. V was clipped by 4 bases and J by 3 bases; unmatched bases: 15. For the CDR3, the DNA is TGCGCCAGCAGTCGCCTTCTCAGGGACAGGGTTGGGGACACTGAAGCTTTCTTT. It is translated as CASSRLLRDRVGDTEAFF.

This clone showed up just once. The chain uses TRBV5-1 and TRBJ2-7; the match to TRBD1 covers 7 bases. The CDR3 consists of 17 residues. Germline V gene lookup returns CDR1 SGHRS and CDR2 YFSETQ. V gave up 0 bases and J gave up 4 bases; unmatched junction bases: 13. In DNA, the CDR3 is TGCGCCAGCAGCTTGGCCGCTTCCGGGACAGTCCTATACGAGCAGTACTTC. Residues: CASSLAASGTVLYEQYF.

This chain uses TRBV4-3 with TRBJ2-3; 8 bases match TRBD1. Germline V gives CDR1 LGHNA, CDR2 YSLEER. The V segment lost 2 bases and the J segment 6 bases; nucleotides outside the gene matches: 7. The CDR3 is 15 residues long. CDR3 in DNA: TGCGCCAGCAGCCAATCGACAGGGGATAAGGATACGCAGTATTTT. This codes for CASSQSTGDKDTQYF.

The chain is built from TRBV7-3 and TRBJ1-1; D unresolved. Germline loops: CDR1 SGHTA, CDR2 FQGTGA. V lost 1 base to trimming and J lost 0 bases, with 12 bases between them. The CDR3 extends over 16 amino acids. The CDR3 region has the DNA TGTGCCAGCAGCTTAAATCCGATCCCTTTGAACACTGAAGCTTTCTTT. Translating it yields CASSLNPIPLNTEAFF.

The chain is built from TRBV5-1 and TRBJ2-2; 7 nucleotides line up with TRBD2. Germline CDR1 and CDR2: SGHRS and YFSETQ. V was pared by 0 bases and J by 0 bases, with 2 bases of the junction left unmatched. The CDR3 sequence is 16 residues long. CDR3 residues: CASSLASGANTGELFF. DNA for the CDR3: TGCGCCAGCAGCTTGGCTAGCGGCGCGAACACCGGGGAGCTGTTTTTT.

This chain uses TRBV25-1 with TRBJ1-1, with 9 bases matching TRBD1. V lost 5 bases and J lost 0; bases outside the gene matches: 7. This CDR3 is 16 amino acids long. Per germline, CDR1 MGHDK and CDR2 SYGVNS. The CDR3 region has the DNA TGTGCCAGCAGTCCCGACAGGGGGGGGATGAACACTGAAGCTTTCTTT. The encoded protein is CASSPDRGGMNTEAFF.

The chain employs TRBV28 and TRBJ1-3; D remains ambiguous. Germline V gene data show CDR1 as MDHEN and CDR2 as SYDVKM. This CDR3 spans 15 amino acids. The germline V and J ends were trimmed by 2 bases and 4 bases, with 12 bases remaining between them. CDR3 loop: CASSLRPFSGNTIYF. Written as DNA, the CDR3 is TGTGCCAGCAGTTTACGTCCTTTCTCCGGAAACACCATATATTTT.